The source of this T cell receptor beta chain is a study of blood T cell repertoires in COVID-19 (dated by TCRdb to 2018 to 2021). Background on the whole study: Samples from collaborators originated in the United States, Italy and Spain and spanned both the acute and convalescent phases of COVID-19. The material from the prospective study consisted of cDNA or gDNA derived from T cells, B-cell-depleted T cells, or PBMCs. Deeply sampled blood TCRbeta repertoires from subjects exposed to, actively infected with, or recovered from COVID-19 were included in the dataset. A freely available public database, intended as a resource for researchers studying the immune response to SARS-CoV-2, is where the repertoires were released. Samples were obtained from the ongoing ImmuneRACE study (first 160 participants) and from 950 to 1,500 subjects provided by 6 global collaborators. Nearly every sample came with metadata listing a de-identified subject ID, COVID-19 status, age in years and sex. Where available, HLA class I and class II types were taken from metadata supplied by the sample provider and were not determined by assay-based typing.

CDR1 and CDR2 are read off the germline V gene as SGHTS and YDEGEE. Inclusive of the bounding cysteine and phenylalanine, the CDR3 is 17 residues long. Only the CDR3 DNA is retained, 51 bases long and in frame from the first base. Unmatched junction bases come to 5, with V trimmed by 4 bases and J by 3 bases. With respect to this clone: Its antigen remains undetermined. No much larger clone exists at a distance of one base, and base qualities are not known.

Overall study outcomes, separate from this receptor: How much clinical and demographic metadata was included differed by source and by participant, and the metadata was provided uncurated.

Collaborating institutions collected whole blood in K2EDTA tubes following their own protocols. For TCRbeta analysis, collaborators shipped samples in one of three forms: frozen whole blood, isolated PBMCs, or DNA extracted from either of those sample types. TCRbeta CDR3 regions were amplified from genomic DNA by means of the immunoSEQ Assay, a bias-controlled multiplex PCR. From the authors' description of their analysis: Within the assay, amplification of reference gene primers was used to estimate how many nucleated cells each sample contained. To quantify the absolute abundance of each unique TCRbeta CDR3 rearrangement, sequence reads were collapsed and filtered. For each sample, productive Simpson clonality was calculated as the square root of Simpson's diversity index across productive rearrangements. TCRdb took this table from immuneACCESS and kept in-frame rearrangements with V and J called. Such tables lack part of the clones; where checked against another copy, unresolved V genes explain under half of the gap, and the rest is unexplained. D and trimming were read from the DNA, whereas the V and J calls and clone size are those reported in that table. This sample has just under 80,000 clones in its table, and 75% to 90% of those were observed once. The ten largest clonotypes hold approximately 12% of the sample.

The sequencing sample was made of peripheral blood. The chain is made from TRBV5-8 and TRBJ2-1, with TRBD2 identical over 15 junction bases. This receptor was identified in a human donor in a cohort sampled during active COVID-19. This receptor carries the CDR3 CASSKGTSGGNYNEQFF. The DNA reads as follows: TGTGCCAGCAGCAAAGGGACTAGCGGGGGGAACTACAATGAGCAGTTCTTC.